The clone carrying this TCR beta chain was recorded a few times. Its antigen is not identified. CDR3 length: 18 amino acids. V lost 0 bases to trimming and J lost 3 bases, with 20 bases between them. Germline V CDR1 and CDR2: MNHEY, SVGEGT. The entry originates in a study of T cells in Graves' hyperthyroidism and ophthalmopathy. The TCR beta CDR3 regions underwent amplification using RNA transcripts as the source. A set of HTBI primers served as the primers for a first-round RT-PCR of the TCR CDR3. MiXCR, applied by TCRdb to the multiplex PCR reads, yields one record per CDR3 protein. The profile shows 690,000 or so distinct CDR3 sequences, around 20% of them singletons. Overall study findings and caveats: Within blood appeared most thyroid clonotypes that had expanded above 0.001.

The hyperthyroidism patients had all been newly diagnosed, and their disease duration was under 2 months. Their ages ranged from 18 to 65 years. The study left out patients who had uncontrolled infection, other autoimmune disease, pregnancy or lactation. Diagnoses were made from clinical symptoms, serum measures (thyroxine and TRAb), thyroid ultrasound and orbital computed tomography. The sample comprised blood. This clonotype was sampled from a woman between 45 and 60 years old with Graves' hyperthyroidism that later progressed to Graves' ophthalmopathy. The rearrangement links TRBV6-2 or TRBV6-3 to TRBJ1-1; D possibly corresponds to TRBD1 (6 bases). CDR3 nucleotides: TGTGCCAGCAGTTACTCGAAGCTGTCAGGGGAGGAGGACACTGAAGCTTTCTTT. This encodes CASSYSKLSGEEDTEAFF.